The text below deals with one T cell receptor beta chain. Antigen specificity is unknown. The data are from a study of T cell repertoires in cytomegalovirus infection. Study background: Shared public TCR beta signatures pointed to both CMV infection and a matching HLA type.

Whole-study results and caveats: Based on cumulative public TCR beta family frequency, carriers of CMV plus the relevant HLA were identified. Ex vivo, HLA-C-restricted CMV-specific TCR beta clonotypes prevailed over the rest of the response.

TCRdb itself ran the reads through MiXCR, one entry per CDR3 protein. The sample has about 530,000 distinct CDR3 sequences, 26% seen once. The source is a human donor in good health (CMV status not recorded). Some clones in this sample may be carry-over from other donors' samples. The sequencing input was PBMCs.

Written as DNA, the CDR3 is TGTGCCAGCAGCACGGGGACTAGCGGCAATGAGCAGTTCTTC. Amino acids: CASSTGTSGNEQFF. J is TRBJ2-1 and V is TRBV5-5; 11 bases fit TRBD2. Germline V gives CDR1 SGHKS, CDR2 YYEKEE (reference sequence). The CDR3 runs 14 residues. V was clipped by 4 bases and J by 6 bases; unmatched bases: 3.